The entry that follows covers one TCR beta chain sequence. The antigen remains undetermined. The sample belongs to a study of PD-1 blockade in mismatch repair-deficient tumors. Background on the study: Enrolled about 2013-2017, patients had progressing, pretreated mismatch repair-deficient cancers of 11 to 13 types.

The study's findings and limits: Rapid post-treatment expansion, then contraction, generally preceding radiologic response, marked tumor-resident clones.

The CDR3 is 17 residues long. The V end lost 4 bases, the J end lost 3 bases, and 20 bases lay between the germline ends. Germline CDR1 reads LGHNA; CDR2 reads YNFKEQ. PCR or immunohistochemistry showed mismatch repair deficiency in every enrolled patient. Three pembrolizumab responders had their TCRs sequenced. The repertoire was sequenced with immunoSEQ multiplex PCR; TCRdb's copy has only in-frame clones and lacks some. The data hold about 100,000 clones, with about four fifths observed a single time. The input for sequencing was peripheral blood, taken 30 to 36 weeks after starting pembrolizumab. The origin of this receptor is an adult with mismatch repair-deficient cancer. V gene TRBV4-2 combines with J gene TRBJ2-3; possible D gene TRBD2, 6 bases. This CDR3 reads CASSRGIPGGSTDTQYF. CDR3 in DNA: TGTGCCAGCAGCCGCGGGATCCCAGGAGGAAGTACAGATACGCAGTATTTT.